This TCR beta chain appears in the sequencing data of a study of cytomegalovirus exposure and HLA in healthy donors. General observations from the study: Using a false discovery rate of 0.05, a later analysis showed that approximately 16,000 TCR beta sequences were associated with HLA alleles. A later analysis found common viral pathogens apparently linked to several of the most significant clusters. Later analysis revealed greater clonal expansion in HLA-associated TCR beta chains than in equally common others.

Unrecorded immune exposure was likely among donors, who were nominally healthy when sampled. The CDR3 has 19 amino acids. Germline CDR1 reads LGHNA; CDR2 reads YSLEER. V shed 1 base and J 3 bases; nucleotides not matched to a gene: 15. About this clone itself: Antigen unknown.

Amplification used 60 Vbeta primers and 13 Jbeta primers. The method was immunoSEQ multiplex PCR; TCRdb's version includes in-frame clones alone and lacks a portion of them. The table has about 120,000 clones, almost 80% seen once. The gene calls are TRBV4-3 and TRBJ1-1; 9 bases map to TRBD1. This sequence originates from a female donor in good health and CMV-seronegative. Sample: PBMCs. The CDR3 coding sequence is TGCGCCAGCAGCCAAGGCCCGGAATCGCTGGACAGGGGATACACTGAAGCTTTCTTT. Encoded protein: CASSQGPESLDRGYTEAFF.